Listed below are T cell receptor beta chains from one sample, sequenced in a study of blood T cell repertoires in COVID-19. Assay used: immunoSEQ multiplex PCR; TCRdb lists only in-frame clones, some missing. Of about half a million clones in the sample, roughly nine tenths are singletons; the top ten hold approximately 8%. Source material: PBMCs or T cells enriched from blood (not recorded which). The source of these receptors is a woman aged 60-70 years who had recovered from COVID-19. CDR3s include the opening cysteine and the closing phenylalanine or tryptophan. A D gene is named only where the DNA matches it firmly. Clone size is stated in some rows and not others, as once, few, many or a class when expanded.

clone size	D gene	J gene	V gene	CDR3 protein	CDR3 DNA
NA	NA	TRBJ2-3	TRBV24-1	CATSDSIAGDTQYF	TGTGCCACCAGTGATTCGATCGCGGGGGATACGCAGTATTTT
NA	NA	TRBJ2-2	TRBV21-1	CASSRRQFTNTGELFF	TGTGCCAGCAGCAGGCGACAGTTTACGAACACCGGGGAGCTGTTTTTT
NA	TRBD1	TRBJ1-2	TRBV25-1	CASSGRQGRGPNYGYTF	TGTGCCAGCAGTGGGAGACAGGGTAGAGGTCCTAACTATGGCTACACCTTC
NA	NA	TRBJ1-6	TRBV4-1	CASSQAPGVNSPLHF	TGCGCCAGCAGCCAAGCCCCAGGGGTCAATTCACCCCTCCACTTT
NA	NA	TRBJ2-7	TRBV11-2	CASSLGQAPTYEQYF	TGTGCCAGCAGCTTGGGTCAGGCTCCCACCTACGAGCAGTACTTC
NA	NA	TRBJ1-5	TRBV4-1	CASSQPQGNNQPQHF	TGCGCCAGCAGCCAACCACAGGGAAACAATCAGCCCCAGCATTTT
NA	NA	TRBJ1-4	TRBV6-5	CASSFTATNEKLFF	TGTGCCAGCAGTTTTACAGCAACTAATGAAAAACTGTTTTTT
NA	TRBD1	TRBJ1-4	TRBV19	CASSIVQGTGTFATNEKLFF	TGTGCCAGTAGTATAGTGCAGGGGACAGGGACGTTTGCAACTAATGAAAAACTGTTTTTT
NA	TRBD2	TRBJ2-1	TRBV19	CASSRGAGGAWEQFF	TGTGCCAGTAGTCGGGGAGCGGGGGGGGCTTGGGAGCAGTTCTTC
NA	TRBD1	TRBJ1-2	TRBV10-3	CAISEPGQGTYGYTF	TGTGCCATCAGTGAACCGGGACAGGGGACCTATGGCTACACCTTC
NA	NA	TRBJ1-6	TRBV6-5	CASSYDQGNNSPLHF	TGTGCCAGCAGTTATGACCAGGGAAATAATTCACCCCTCCACTTT
NA	NA	TRBJ2-3	TRBV30	CAWGPGFTDTQYF	TGTGCCTGGGGACCGGGATTCACAGATACGCAGTATTTT
NA	NA	TRBJ2-1	TRBV27	CASSLQAGRSYNEQFF	TGTGCCAGCAGTTTACAGGCGGGGAGGTCCTACAATGAGCAGTTCTTC
few	NA	TRBJ1-2	TRBV3-1/TRBV3-2	CASSQNRVTGYTF	TGTGCCAGCAGCCAAAACAGGGTGACGGGCTACACCTTC
NA	TRBD2	TRBJ2-2	TRBV19	CASRPGLAGVRRTGELFF	TGTGCCAGTAGACCGGGACTAGCGGGGGTCCGTCGAACCGGGGAGCTGTTTTTT
NA	TRBD1	TRBJ2-3	TRBV5-1	CASTPPGTGGDTQYF	TGCGCCAGCACCCCTCCCGGGACAGGCGGAGATACGCAGTATTTT
once	TRBD1	TRBJ2-7	TRBV13	CASSSPGQGSYEQYF	TGTGCCAGCAGCTCCCCGGGACAGGGTTCCTACGAGCAGTACTTC
NA	TRBD1	TRBJ1-6	TRBV6-5	CASTATGGISPLHF	TGTGCCAGCACCGCGACAGGGGGTATTTCACCCCTCCACTTT
NA	NA	TRBJ1-2	TRBV27	CASSTGYGYTF	TGTGCCAGCAGTACAGGGTATGGCTACACCTTC
NA	TRBD1	TRBJ2-5	TRBV2	CASRGDRGQETQYF	TGTGCCAGCAGGGGAGACAGGGGCCAAGAGACCCAGTACTTC
once	NA	TRBJ1-5	TRBV27	CASSVTMWNQPQHF	TGTGCCAGCAGCGTGACAATGTGGAATCAGCCCCAGCATTTT
NA	NA	TRBJ1-2	TRBV2	CASSNSQPYGYTF	TGTGCCAGCAGCAACAGTCAGCCCTATGGCTACACCTTC
NA	TRBD1	TRBJ1-4	TRBV4-1	CASSQSGTGPEKLFF	TGCGCCAGCAGCCAGTCCGGGACAGGGCCTGAAAAACTGTTTTTT
NA	NA	TRBJ2-7	TRBV3-1/TRBV3-2	CASSQRGGVEQYF	TGTGCCAGCAGCCAACGAGGGGGGGTCGAGCAGTACTTC
NA	NA	TRBJ1-3	TRBV18	CASSPRDFPGNTIYF	TGTGCCAGCTCACCACGTGACTTCCCAGGAAACACCATATATTTT
once	TRBD1	TRBJ2-7	TRBV12-5	CASGLVVMEGQGSLEQYF	TGTGCTAGTGGTTTGGTTGTGATGGAGGGACAGGGTTCGCTCGAGCAGTACTTC
NA	TRBD2	TRBJ2-7	TRBV19	CASSVPGTSVTSEQYF	TGTGCCAGTAGTGTCCCCGGGACTAGCGTGACGAGCGAGCAGTACTTC
NA	NA	TRBJ1-2	TRBV2	CASSTRTGSYGYTF	TGTGCCAGCAGTACGAGGACGGGATCCTATGGCTACACCTTC
NA	NA	TRBJ2-1	TRBV18	CASSPMTIAAYNEQFF	TGTGCCAGCTCACCGATGACTATTGCGGCCTACAATGAGCAGTTCTTC
NA	TRBD1	TRBJ2-3	TRBV5-1	CASSPSGQFKDTQYF	TGCGCCAGCAGCCCTTCGGGACAGTTTAAAGATACGCAGTATTTT
NA	TRBD1	TRBJ1-2	TRBV2	CASSEPGQGGRNGYTF	TGTGCCAGCAGTGAACCTGGACAGGGGGGTAGAAATGGCTACACCTTC